The entry below gives a single T cell receptor (beta chain) sequence along with its context. TCRdb keeps only in-frame clones here, not all; method: immunoSEQ multiplex PCR. The repertoire has over 35,000 clones, about 91% of them found once; the top ten carry 7.5% to 10%. This entry belongs to a study of T cell changes during pregnancy in multiple sclerosis. Per germline, CDR1 LNHNV and CDR2 YYDKDF (reference sequence). This CDR3 is built from 15 residues. V lost 1 base to trimming and J lost 7 bases; unmatched junction nucleotides: 6. J is TRBJ1-1 and V is TRBV15, with 10 bases identical to TRBD1. This TCR derives from a female donor with multiple sclerosis, enrolled in a pregnancy study. Source: CD8+ T cells from peripheral blood mononuclear cells, taken before pregnancy. The CDR3 protein is CATSRVEDRGYEAFF. DNA for the CDR3: TGTGCCACCAGCAGAGTGGAGGACAGGGGGTATGAAGCTTTCTTT.